This TCR beta chain was documented in a study of blood T cell repertoires in COVID-19. Study in general: COVID-19 samples, acute and convalescent, were from the United States, Italy and Spain.

Produced via immunoSEQ multiplex PCR; TCRdb's table is partial and in-frame only. The table lists roughly 280,000 clones, approximately 86% of them singletons. From germline, CDR1 is LNHDA and CDR2 SQIVND (reference sequence). Trimming cost V 2 bases and J 1 base; bases outside gene matches: 1. The CDR3 length is 14 residues. Notes on this clone: Other DNA variants within this sample encode the same CDR3.

The V call is TRBV19, the J call TRBJ1-1; 7 bases fit TRBD1. Sequencing was performed on peripheral blood. The receptor's source is a man aged 35 to 55 with active or convalescent COVID-19. The CDR3, as DNA: TGTGCCAGTAGTATAAAGGGGGCGAACACTGAAGCTTTCTTT. It specifies CASSIKGANTEAFF.